This TCR beta chain emerged from a study of radiation and T cells in renal cell carcinoma (TCRdb year 2020). For the wider study: A total of 53 samples underwent TCR beta sequencing, made up of approximately 26 tumors and around 27 peripheral blood samples. In the roughly 54 samples combined, several million unique CDR3 nucleotide sequences were found, encoding approximately 2,800,000 unique CDR3 amino acid sequences. The last blood draw occurred 4 weeks after radiation, at the same time as nephrectomy. Overall study results and their limits: An increase in top tumor clonotypes in blood was observed from baseline to 2 weeks post-radiation, followed by contraction by 4 weeks, which was taken to suggest transient expansion of tumor-resident clones. Effects of radiation dose or scheduling on the TCR repertoire could not be addressed with the single-armed trial design. Because pretreatment tumor biopsies were not available, the baseline intratumoral presence of clonotypes could not be determined. Changes in the blood repertoire were not tracked past 4 weeks after treatment.

The CDR3 numbers 17 residues from cysteine through phenylalanine. Just CDR3 DNA is preserved here, 51 bases in frame from base 1. The germline V gene encodes CDR1 MNHNS and CDR2 SASEGT. Germline trimming: 0 bases from V, 7 bases from J; junction bases outside gene matches: 8. In regard to this clone: This clone's antigen is unknown. There are no base qualities to consult, and no much larger clone falls within one base.

TCR beta libraries were generated from genomic DNA with the immunoSEQ kit, following the manufacturer's recommendations. To prepare the libraries, a first multiplex PCR with proprietary primers was run, followed by a second PCR that added unique barcodes, and a bead cleanup was done after each round. Each sample batch included a kit-provided positive control reaction and a negative control reaction. The final libraries were assessed on an Agilent 4200 TapeStation D1000 ScreenTape, pooled by volume, and quantified by qPCR. Sequencing ran on an Illumina NextSeq500 with a MidOutput 150-cycle cartridge, using 156 Read1 and 15 Index1 cycles with kit custom primers. The pooled library was loaded at about 0.93 pM with roughly 19% PhiX control spiked in. As for the original processing: The vendor-processed data were analyzed in R, and a clonotype was defined as all T cells that share the same CDR3 nucleotide sequence. In the clone abundance analyses, frequencies were normalized to the 10,000 most abundant clones in each sample. Public T cell clones, which averaged fewer than five per sample, were removed prior to analysis. An abundance difference of at least 32-fold between compartments was the criterion for calling clonotypes tumor-enriched or baseline blood-enriched. A beta-binomial differential abundance model was used to identify clonotypes that were expanded or contracted between blood time points. Tumor-blood repertoire similarity was measured with the Baroni-Urbani and Buser coefficient, and groups were compared using two-tailed Wilcoxon tests in R. As stored in TCRdb, this immuneACCESS dataset retains in-frame rearrangements with V and J assigned. A fraction of the clones does not appear; measured against another copy, unresolved V genes explain less than half of the discrepancy, and the remainder lacks a known reason. For V, J and clone size, that table is used; D and trimming come from the DNA. The sample has some 80,000 clones on record, less than 90% of them singletons. The ten largest account for roughly 2.2% of the sample.

Per the publication, the time point label means: blood 4 weeks post-SBRT, at nephrectomy. What the treatment or condition label conveys for this sample: 15 Gy SBRT to primary tumor, nephrectomy 4 weeks later. Samples were obtained from a clinical trial, in which 15 Gy stereotactic body radiation therapy was delivered to primary renal cell carcinomas and nephrectomy was performed 4 weeks later. To follow tumor-enriched clonotypes, peripheral blood was collected serially from radiation-treated patients at baseline and again at 2 weeks and 4 weeks after SBRT. Renal cell carcinoma with clear cell pathology was present in all patients. The QIAamp DNA Blood Mini Kit (Qiagen) was used to prepare genomic DNA for TCR sequencing. The analyses included just those samples that passed every quality control check.

The TCR originated in a woman aged 55-70 years with renal cell carcinoma. The sample here was blood, taken from a patient whose treatment included radiotherapy and nephrectomy. The V and J genes are TRBV6-1 and TRBJ2-2, and 10 junctional nucleotides match TRBD2. The CDR3 amino acid sequence is: CASSEALAGDRGGELFF. The DNA reads as follows: TGTGCCAGCAGTGAAGCCCTAGCGGGAGATCGCGGCGGGGAGCTGTTTTTT.